This T cell receptor (beta chain) appears in the sequencing data of a study of metastatic and nonmetastatic thyroid tumors. Among the patients, none had received any treatment before thyroid surgery. Trimming took 9 bases from V and 0 from J, leaving 21 bases between them. The CDR3 has 17 residues. The V gene's germline CDR1 is LNHDA and CDR2 SQIVND (reference sequence). From the PCR reads, TCRdb re-called clones with MiXCR. The profile shows 7,500 to 9,500 clones, about a third of them singletons. In its sample, this clone is medium-sized (0.01 to 0.1%). The chain employs TRBV19 and TRBJ1-3; the D gene is possibly TRBD1 (6 bases). The receptor's source is a female donor with papillary thyroid cancer or a benign thyroid nodule (not recorded which). Some clones in this sample may be carry-over from other donors' samples. Sample: tumor tissue. CDR3 in DNA: TGTGCCAGCCTTTCCGGGACAAGCCCCCTCTCTGGAAACACCATATATTTT. Protein: CASLSGTSPLSGNTIYF.